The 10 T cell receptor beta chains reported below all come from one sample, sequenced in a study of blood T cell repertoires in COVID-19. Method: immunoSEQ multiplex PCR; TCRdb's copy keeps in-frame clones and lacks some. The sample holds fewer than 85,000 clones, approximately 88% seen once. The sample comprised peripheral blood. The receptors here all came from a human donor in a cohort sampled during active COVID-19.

The CDR3 nucleotides read TGTGCCAGTAAAACCCAAGGGACAGTCGGTGAAAAACTGTTTTTT. It is translated as CASKTQGTVGEKLFF. V usage is TRBV19 and J usage is TRBJ1-4; 7 bases line up with TRBD1. The trim removed 7 bases at V and 7 bases at J, leaving 12 bases unmatched. The CDR3 spans 15 residues. Germline CDR1 reads LNHDA; CDR2 reads SQIVND (reference sequence).

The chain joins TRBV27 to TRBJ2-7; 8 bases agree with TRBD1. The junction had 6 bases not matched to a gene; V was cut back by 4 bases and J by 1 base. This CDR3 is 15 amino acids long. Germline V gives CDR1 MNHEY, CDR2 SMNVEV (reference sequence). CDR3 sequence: CASSWAGGLSYEQYF. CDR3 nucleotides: TGTGCCAGCAGTTGGGCAGGGGGCCTTTCCTACGAGCAGTACTTC.

The CDR3 reads CASSPTSGSYTQYF. DNA for the CDR3: TGTGCCAGCTCACCGACTAGCGGGAGCTATACGCAGTATTTT. This sequence joins TRBV18 and TRBJ2-3, with TRBD2 matching 12 bases. Germline V gene lookup returns CDR1 KGHSH and CDR2 LQKENI. The junction had 2 bases not matched to a gene; V was cut back by 3 bases and J by 7 bases. This CDR3 is 14 amino acids long.

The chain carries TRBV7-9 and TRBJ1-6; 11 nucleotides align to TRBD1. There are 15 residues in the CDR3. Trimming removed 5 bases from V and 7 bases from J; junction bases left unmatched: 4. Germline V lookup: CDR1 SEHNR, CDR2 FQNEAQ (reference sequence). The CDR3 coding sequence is TGTGCCAGCAGCCCGGGACAGGGGGAGAATTCACCCCTCCACTTT. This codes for CASSPGQGENSPLHF.

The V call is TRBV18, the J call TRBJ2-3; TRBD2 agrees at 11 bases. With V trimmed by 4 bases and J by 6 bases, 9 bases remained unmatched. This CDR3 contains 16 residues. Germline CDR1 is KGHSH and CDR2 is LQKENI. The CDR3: CASSRERLAGSDTQYF. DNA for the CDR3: TGTGCCAGCTCACGCGAGAGACTAGCGGGATCTGATACGCAGTATTTT. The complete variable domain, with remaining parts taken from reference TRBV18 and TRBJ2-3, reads NAGVMQNPRHLVRRRGQEARLRCSPMKGHSHVYWYRQLPEEGLKFMVYLQKENIIDESGMPKERFSAEFPKEGPSILRIQQVVRGDSAAYFCASSRERLAGSDTQYFGPGTRLTVL.

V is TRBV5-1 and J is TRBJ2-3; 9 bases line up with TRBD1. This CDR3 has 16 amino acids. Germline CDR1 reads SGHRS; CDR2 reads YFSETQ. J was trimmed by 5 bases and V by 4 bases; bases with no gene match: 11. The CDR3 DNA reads TGCGCCAGCAGCCCCCTGAGGGACAGGGCCGAAGATACGCAGTATTTT. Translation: CASSPLRDRAEDTQYF. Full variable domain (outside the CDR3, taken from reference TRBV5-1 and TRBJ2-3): KAGVTQTPRYLIKTRGQQVTLSCSPISGHRSVSWYQQTPGQGLQFLFEYFSETQRNKGNFPGRFSGRQFSNSRSEMNVSTLELGDSALYLCASSPLRDRAEDTQYFGPGTRLTVL.

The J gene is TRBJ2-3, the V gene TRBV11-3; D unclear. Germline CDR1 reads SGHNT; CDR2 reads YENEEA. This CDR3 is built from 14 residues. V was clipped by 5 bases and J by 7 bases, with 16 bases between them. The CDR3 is CASSANAGSYTQYF. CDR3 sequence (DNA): TGTGCCAGCAGCGCTAACGCCGGGTCCTATACGCAGTATTTT. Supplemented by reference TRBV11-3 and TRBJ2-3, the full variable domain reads EAGVVQSPRYKIIEKKQPVAFWCNPISGHNTLYWYLQNLGQGPELLIRYENEEAVDDSQLPKDRFSAERLKGVDSTLKIQPAELGDSAVYLCASSANAGSYTQYFGPGTRLTVL.

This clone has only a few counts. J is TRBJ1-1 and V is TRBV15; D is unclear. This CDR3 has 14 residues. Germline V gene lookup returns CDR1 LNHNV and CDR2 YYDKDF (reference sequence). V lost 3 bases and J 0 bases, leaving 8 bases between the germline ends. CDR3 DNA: TGTGCCACCAGCAGCAACAGCATGAACACTGAAGCTTTCTTT. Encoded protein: CATSSNSMNTEAFF.

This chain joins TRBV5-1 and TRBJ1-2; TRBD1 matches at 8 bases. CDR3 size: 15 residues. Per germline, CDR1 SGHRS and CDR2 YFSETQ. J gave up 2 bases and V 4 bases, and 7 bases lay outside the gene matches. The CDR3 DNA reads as TGCGCCAGCAGCCTCGGGACAGGTTCGAACTATGGCTACACCTTC. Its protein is CASSLGTGSNYGYTF.

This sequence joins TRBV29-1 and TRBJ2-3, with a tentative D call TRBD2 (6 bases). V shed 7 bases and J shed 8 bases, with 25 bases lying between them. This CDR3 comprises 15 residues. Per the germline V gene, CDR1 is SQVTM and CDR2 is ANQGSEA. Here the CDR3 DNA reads TGCAGCGATAGGAGGGGACTCCAGGACCCCGGTACGCAGTATTTT. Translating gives CSDRRGLQDPGTQYF.